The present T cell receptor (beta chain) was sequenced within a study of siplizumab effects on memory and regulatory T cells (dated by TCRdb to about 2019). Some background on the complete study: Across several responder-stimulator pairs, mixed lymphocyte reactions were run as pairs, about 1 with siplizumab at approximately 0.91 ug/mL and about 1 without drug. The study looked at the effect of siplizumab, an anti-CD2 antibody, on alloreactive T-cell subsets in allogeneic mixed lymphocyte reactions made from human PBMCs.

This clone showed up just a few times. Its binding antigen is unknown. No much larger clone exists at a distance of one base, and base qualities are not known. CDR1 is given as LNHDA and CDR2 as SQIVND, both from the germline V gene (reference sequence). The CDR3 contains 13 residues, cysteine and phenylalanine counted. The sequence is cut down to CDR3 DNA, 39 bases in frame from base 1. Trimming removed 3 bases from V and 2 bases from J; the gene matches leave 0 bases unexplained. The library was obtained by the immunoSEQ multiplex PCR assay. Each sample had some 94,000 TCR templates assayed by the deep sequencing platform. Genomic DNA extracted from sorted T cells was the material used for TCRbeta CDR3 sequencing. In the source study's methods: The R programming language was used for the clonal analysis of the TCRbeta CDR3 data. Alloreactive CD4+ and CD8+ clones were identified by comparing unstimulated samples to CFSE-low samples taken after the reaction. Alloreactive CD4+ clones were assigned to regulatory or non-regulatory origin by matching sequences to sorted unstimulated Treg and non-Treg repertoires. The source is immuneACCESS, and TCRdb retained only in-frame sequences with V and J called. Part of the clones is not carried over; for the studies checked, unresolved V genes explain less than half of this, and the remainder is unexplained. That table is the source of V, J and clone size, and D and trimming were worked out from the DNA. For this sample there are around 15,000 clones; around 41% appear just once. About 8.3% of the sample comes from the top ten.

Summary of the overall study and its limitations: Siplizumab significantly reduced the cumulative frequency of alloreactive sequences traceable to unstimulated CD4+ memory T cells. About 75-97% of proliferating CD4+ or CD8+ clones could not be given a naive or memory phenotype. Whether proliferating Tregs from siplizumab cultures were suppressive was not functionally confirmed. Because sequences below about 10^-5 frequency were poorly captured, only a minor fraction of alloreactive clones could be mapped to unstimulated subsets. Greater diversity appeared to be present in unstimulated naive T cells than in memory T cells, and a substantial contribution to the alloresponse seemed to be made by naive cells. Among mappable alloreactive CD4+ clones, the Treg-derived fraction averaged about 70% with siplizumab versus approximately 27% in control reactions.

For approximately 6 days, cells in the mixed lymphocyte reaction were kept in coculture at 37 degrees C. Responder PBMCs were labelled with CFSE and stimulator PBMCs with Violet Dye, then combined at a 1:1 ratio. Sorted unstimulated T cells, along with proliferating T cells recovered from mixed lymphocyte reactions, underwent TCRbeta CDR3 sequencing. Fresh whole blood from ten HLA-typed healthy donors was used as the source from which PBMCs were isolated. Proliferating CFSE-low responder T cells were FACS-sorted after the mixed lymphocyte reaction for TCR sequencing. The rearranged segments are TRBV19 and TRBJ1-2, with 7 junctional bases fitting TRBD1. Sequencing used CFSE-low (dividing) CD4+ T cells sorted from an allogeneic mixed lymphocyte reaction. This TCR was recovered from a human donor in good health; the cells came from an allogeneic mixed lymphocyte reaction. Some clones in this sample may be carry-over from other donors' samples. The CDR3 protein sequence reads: CASSMGQNYGYTF. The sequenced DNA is TGTGCCAGTAGTATGGGACAGAACTATGGCTACACCTTC.